The present T cell receptor (beta chain) was sequenced within a study of early T cells in non-severe SARS-CoV-2 infection. As for the study in general: Unsorted whole-blood RNA was sequenced in bulk, leaving chains unpaired.

Germline assignment: CDR1 MDHEN and CDR2 SYDVKM. CDR3 length: 12 residues. With V trimmed by 8 bases and J by 4 bases, 2 bases remained unmatched. About this clonotype: Its matching antigen is unknown.

Study-wide results and caveats: Matching results from VDJdb favored anti-spike CD8 responses, leaving private and CD4 specificities undetected.

The protocol attached unique molecular identifiers to individual cDNA molecules. MiXCR, applied by TCRdb to the 5' RACE reads, yields one record per CDR3 protein. Among tens of thousands of distinct CDR3 sequences, about a sixth were seen once, and the ten largest hold roughly an eighth. This sequence joins TRBV28 and TRBJ2-5, with TRBD1 matching 9 bases. This TCR derives from an adult who was a healthcare worker with PCR-confirmed SARS-CoV-2 infection or an uninfected control (not recorded which). Input material: whole blood. The DNA of the CDR3 is TGTGCCAGCGGGACAGGGACAGAGACCCAGTACTTC. Translating it yields CASGTGTETQYF.